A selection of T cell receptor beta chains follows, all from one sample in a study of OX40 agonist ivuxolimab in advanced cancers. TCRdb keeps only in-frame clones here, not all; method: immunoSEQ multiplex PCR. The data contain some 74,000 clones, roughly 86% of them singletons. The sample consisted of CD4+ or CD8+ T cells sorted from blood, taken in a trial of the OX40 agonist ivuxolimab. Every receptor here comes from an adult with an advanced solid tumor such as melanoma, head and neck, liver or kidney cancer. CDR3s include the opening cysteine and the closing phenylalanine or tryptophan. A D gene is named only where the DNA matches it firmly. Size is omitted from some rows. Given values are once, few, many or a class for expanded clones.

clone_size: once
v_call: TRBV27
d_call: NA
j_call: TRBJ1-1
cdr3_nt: TGTGCCAGCAGTTCTCCTCGGCAGGGGCGCACTGAAGCTTTCTTT
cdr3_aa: CASSSPRQGRTEAFF

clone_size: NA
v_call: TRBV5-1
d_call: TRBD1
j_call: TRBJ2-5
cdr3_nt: TGCGCCAGCAGCCGCCAGGGGGCCCCACAAGAGACCCAGTACTTC
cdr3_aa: CASSRQGAPQETQYF

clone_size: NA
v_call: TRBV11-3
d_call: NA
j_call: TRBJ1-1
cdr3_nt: TGTGCCAGCAGCTCGATGAAGAACACTGAAGCTTTCTTT
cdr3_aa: CASSSMKNTEAFF

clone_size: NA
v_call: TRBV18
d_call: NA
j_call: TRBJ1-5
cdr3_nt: TGTGCCAGCTCACCCATAGACAGCAATCAGCCCCAGCATTTT
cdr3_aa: CASSPIDSNQPQHF

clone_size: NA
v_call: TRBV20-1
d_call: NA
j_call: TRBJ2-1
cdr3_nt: TGCAGTGCTAGGACCAACAATGAGCAGTTCTTC
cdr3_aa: CSARTNNEQFF

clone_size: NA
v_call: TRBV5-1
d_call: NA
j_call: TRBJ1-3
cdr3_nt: TGCGCCAGCAGCTCCTTTGGGGGGGATGGAAACACCATATATTTT
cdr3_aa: CASSSFGGDGNTIYF

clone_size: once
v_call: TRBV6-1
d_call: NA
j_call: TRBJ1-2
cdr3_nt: TGTGCCAGCAGCACTACAATGACGGGTCGTGGCTACACCTTC
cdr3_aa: CASSTTMTGRGYTF

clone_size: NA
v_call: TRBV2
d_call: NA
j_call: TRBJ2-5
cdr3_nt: TGTGCCAGCAGTGAAGCAGAGGGCCCTACTGTGGGCCAGTACTTC
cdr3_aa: CASSEAEGPTVGQYF

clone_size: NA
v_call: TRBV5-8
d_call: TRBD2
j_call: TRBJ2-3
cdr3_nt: TGTGCCACCCCCGGCGGGGGGCGGGGGTACCGCCCGGATACGCAGTATTTT
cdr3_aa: CATPGGGRGYRPDTQYF

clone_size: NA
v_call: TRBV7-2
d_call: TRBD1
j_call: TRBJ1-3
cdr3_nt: TGTGCCAGCAGCCCGTGGGACAGAGAGGGAAACACCATATATTTT
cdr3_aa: CASSPWDREGNTIYF

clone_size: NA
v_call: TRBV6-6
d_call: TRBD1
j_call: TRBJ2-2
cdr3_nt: TGTGCCAGCAGCTCCCAAGACAGGGGGCTGACCGGGGAGCTGTTTTTT
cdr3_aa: CASSSQDRGLTGELFF

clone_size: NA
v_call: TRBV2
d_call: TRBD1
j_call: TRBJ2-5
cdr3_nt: TGTGCCAGCAGGGACAGGGTGGAGACCCAGTACTTC
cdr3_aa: CASRDRVETQYF

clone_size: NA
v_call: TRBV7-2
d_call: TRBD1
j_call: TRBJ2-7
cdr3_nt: TGTGCCAGCAGCTGGAACAGGGGGCGGACCTCCTACGAGCAGTACTTC
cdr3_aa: CASSWNRGRTSYEQYF

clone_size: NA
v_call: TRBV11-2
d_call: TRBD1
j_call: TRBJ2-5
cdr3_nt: TGTGCCACCGGGACAGGGGGTGAGACCCAGTACTTC
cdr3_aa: CATGTGGETQYF

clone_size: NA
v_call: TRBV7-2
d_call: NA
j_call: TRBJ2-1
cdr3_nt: TGTGCCAGCAGCGAAGGAGGGGGGCTAAGGAATGAGCAGTTCTTC
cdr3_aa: CASSEGGGLRNEQFF

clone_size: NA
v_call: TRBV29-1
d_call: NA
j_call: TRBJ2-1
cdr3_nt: TGCAGCGTTCCTCAACAGAGCGATGAGCAGTTCTTC
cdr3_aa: CSVPQQSDEQFF

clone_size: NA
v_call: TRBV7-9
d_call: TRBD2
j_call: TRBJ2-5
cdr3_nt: TGTGCCAGCAGCGAACTAGCGTTGGAGACCCAGTACTTC
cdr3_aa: CASSELALETQYF

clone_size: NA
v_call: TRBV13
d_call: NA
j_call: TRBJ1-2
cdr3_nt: TGTGCCAGCAGCTCTGACCAGGGTTTCTATGGCTACACCTTC
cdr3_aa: CASSSDQGFYGYTF

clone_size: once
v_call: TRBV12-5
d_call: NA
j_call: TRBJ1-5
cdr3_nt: TGTGCTAGTGGTTTGGTACGGGCAGGCCAGTCGCCCCAGCATTTT
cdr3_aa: CASGLVRAGQSPQHF

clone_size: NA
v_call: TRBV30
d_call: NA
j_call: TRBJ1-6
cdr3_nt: TGTGCCTGGATGAGGGAGTCCTATAATTCACCCCTCCACTTT
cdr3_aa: CAWMRESYNSPLHF

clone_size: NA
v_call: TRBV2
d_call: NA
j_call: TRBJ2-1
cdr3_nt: TGTGCCAGCAGGGCCACAGGGACCAGATACAATGAGCAGTTCTTC
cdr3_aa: CASRATGTRYNEQFF

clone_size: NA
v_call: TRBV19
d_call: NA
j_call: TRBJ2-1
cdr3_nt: TGTGCCAGTAGTCCCGCGACGGTTTACAATGAGCAGTTCTTC
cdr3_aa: CASSPATVYNEQFF

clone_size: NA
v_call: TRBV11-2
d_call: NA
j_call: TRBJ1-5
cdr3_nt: TGTGCCAGCAGCTTGGAAACAGGGCCTGGACAGCCCCAGCATTTT
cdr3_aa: CASSLETGPGQPQHF

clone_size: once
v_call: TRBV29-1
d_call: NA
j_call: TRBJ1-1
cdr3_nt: TGCAGCACCCGCCGGAACACTGAAGCTTTCTTT
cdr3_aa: CSTRRNTEAFF

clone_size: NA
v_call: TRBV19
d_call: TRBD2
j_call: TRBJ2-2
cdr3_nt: TGTGCCAGTAGTATAGTGGGAGCGGGAATCGGGGAGCTGTTTTTT
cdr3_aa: CASSIVGAGIGELFF

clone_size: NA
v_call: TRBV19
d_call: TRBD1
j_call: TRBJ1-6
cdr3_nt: TGTGCCAGTAGTAGAACAGGGGTCTCCTATAATTCACCCCTCCACTTT
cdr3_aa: CASSRTGVSYNSPLHF

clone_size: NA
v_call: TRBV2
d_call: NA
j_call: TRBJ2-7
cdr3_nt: TGTGCCAGCAGCGTAAAGAGGGAGTTCGAGCAGTACTTC
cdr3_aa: CASSVKREFEQYF

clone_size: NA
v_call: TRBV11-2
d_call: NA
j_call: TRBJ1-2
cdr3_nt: TGTGCCAGCAGCTTAGATCCCCAGGGATTCGGATATAACTATGGCTACACCTTC
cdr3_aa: CASSLDPQGFGYNYGYTF

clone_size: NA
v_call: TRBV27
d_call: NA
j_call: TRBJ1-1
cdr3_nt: TGTGCCAGCAGTTCAGGGTTTCCAACTGAAGCTTTCTTT
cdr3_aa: CASSSGFPTEAFF

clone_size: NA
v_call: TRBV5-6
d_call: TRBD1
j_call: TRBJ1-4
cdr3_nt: TGTGCCAGCAGCCGGACAGGGAAAAATGAAAAACTGTTTTTT
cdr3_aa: CASSRTGKNEKLFF

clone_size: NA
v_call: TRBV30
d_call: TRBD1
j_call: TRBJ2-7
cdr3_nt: TGTGCCTGGAGCTCTGGGACAGGCCTCTACGAGCAGTACTTC
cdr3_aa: CAWSSGTGLYEQYF

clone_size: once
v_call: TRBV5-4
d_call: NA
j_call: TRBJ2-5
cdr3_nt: TGTGCCAGCAGCAGGAGGGGGCAAGAGACCCAGTACTTC
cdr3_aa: CASSRRGQETQYF

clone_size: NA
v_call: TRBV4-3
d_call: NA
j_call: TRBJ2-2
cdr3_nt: TGCGCCAGCAGCCAAGATCTTCGAACCGGGGAGCTGTTTTTT
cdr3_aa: CASSQDLRTGELFF

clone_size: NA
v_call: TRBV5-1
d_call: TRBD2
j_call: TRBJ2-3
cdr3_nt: TGCGCCAGCAGCCCAGGAACCGGGACTAGCTGGGATACGCAGTATTTT
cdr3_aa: CASSPGTGTSWDTQYF

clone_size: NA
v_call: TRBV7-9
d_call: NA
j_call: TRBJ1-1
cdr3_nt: TGTGCCAGCAGCTTAGGAGGAAGGATGAACACTGAAGCTTTCTTT
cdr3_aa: CASSLGGRMNTEAFF

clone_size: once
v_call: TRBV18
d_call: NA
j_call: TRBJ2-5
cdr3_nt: TGTGCCAGCTCACCCCGGGTCCAAGAGACCCAGTACTTC
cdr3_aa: CASSPRVQETQYF

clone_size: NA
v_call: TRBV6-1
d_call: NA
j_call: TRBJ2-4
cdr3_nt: TGTGCCAGCAGTGCCTGGACGCAGAGAGCAGACTTC
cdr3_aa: CASSAWTQRADF

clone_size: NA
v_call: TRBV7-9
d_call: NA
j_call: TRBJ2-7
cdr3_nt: TGTGCCAGCAGCGGGTCGGGCACAGGGTACTACGAGCAGTACTTC
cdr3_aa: CASSGSGTGYYEQYF

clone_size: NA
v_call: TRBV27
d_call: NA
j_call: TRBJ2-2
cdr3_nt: TGTGCCAGCAGTCTTCGCAGGGACACCGGGGAGCTGTTTTTT
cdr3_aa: CASSLRRDTGELFF

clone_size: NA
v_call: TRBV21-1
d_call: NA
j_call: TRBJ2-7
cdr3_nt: TGTGCCAGCAGCAAACTAAGGAGCTCCTACGAGCAGTACTTC
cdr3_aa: CASSKLRSSYEQYF

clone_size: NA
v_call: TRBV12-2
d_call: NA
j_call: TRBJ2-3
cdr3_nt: TGTGCAAGTCCCCCCATTAGCCTGGCGGTAGATACGCAGTATTTT
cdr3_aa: CASPPISLAVDTQYF

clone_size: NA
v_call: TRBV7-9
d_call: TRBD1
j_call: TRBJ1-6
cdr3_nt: TGTGCCAGCAGCGTACAGGGGCAAAGAAATTCACCCCTCCACTTT
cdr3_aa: CASSVQGQRNSPLHF

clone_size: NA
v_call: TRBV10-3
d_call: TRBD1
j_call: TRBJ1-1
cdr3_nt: TGTGCCATCAGTCGGGGACAGGGCAAGAACACTGAAGCTTTCTTT
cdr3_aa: CAISRGQGKNTEAFF

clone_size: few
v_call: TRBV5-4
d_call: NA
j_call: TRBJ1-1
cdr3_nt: TGTGCCAGCAGCCCCTATAGCAAAATGGAAGCTTTCTTT
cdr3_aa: CASSPYSKMEAFF

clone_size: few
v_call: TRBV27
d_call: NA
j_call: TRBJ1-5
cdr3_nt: TGTGCCAGCAGTTTATCCGAGTATCAGCCCCAGCATTTT
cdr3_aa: CASSLSEYQPQHF

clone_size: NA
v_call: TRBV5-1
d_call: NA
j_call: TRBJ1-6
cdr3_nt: TGCGCCAGCAGCTTGGGGCAGGTCAATAATTCACCCCTCCACTTT
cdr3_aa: CASSLGQVNNSPLHF

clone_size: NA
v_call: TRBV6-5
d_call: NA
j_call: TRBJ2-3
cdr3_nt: TGTGCCAGCAGTTTCCAGGGTCCAGATACGCAGTATTTT
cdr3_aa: CASSFQGPDTQYF

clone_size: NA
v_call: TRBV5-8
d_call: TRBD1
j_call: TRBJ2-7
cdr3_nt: TGTGCCAGCAGCCCAAACCCGGGACAGGGGTCCTACGAGCAGTACTTC
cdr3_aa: CASSPNPGQGSYEQYF

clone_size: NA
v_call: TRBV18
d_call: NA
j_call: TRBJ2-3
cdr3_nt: TGTGCCAGCTCACTAGATCGTCCGGGACTTAGCACAGATACGCAGTATTTT
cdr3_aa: CASSLDRPGLSTDTQYF

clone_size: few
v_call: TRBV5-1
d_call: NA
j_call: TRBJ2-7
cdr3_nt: TGCGCCAGCAGCTTGGGGTCGGGCTTCTCCTACGAGCAGTACTTC
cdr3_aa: CASSLGSGFSYEQYF

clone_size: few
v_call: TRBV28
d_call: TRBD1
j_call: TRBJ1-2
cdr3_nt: TGTGCCAGCAGTCCTAGGGGGCACGCTAACTATGGCTACACCTTC
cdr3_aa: CASSPRGHANYGYTF

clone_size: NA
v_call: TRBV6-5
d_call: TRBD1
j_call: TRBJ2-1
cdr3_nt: TGTGCCAGCAGTTACGGACAGGGGGTCAATGAGCAGTTCTTC
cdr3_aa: CASSYGQGVNEQFF